This T cell receptor (beta chain) was sequenced during a study of T-cell memory formation after mild COVID-19. The CDR3 consists of 15 residues. V was clipped by 1 base and J by 2 bases, with 10 bases between them. CDR1 and CDR2 (germline): SGHAT, FQNNGV. This clonotype occurred a few times. From the 5' RACE reads, TCRdb called clonotypes with MiXCR, one entry per CDR3 protein. The sample carries around 470,000 distinct CDR3 sequences, about 20% recorded once. The sequence was collected from an adult woman who had mild COVID-19 (a few samples of this study predate the infection). Cell type and time point are not known. The specimen sequenced was PBMCs or a T cell subset sorted from them (not recorded which). The V call is TRBV11-2, the J call TRBJ2-3; D might be TRBD2 (7 bases). The CDR3 DNA is TGTGCCAGCAGCTTAGTACGGGGGGCCACAGATACGCAGTATTTT. Translating gives CASSLVRGATDTQYF.